This T cell receptor (beta chain) was profiled in a study of blood T cell repertoires in COVID-19 (dated by TCRdb to the early 2020s). Regarding the complete study: The collaborator samples originated in the United States, Italy and Spain and spanned the acute and convalescent phases of COVID-19. The material from the prospective study consisted of cDNA or gDNA derived from T cells, B-cell-depleted T cells, or PBMCs. The dataset comprised deeply sampled blood TCRbeta repertoires from subjects exposed to, actively infected with, or recovered from COVID-19. A freely available public database, intended as a resource for researchers studying the immune response to SARS-CoV-2, is where the repertoires were released. The samples were drawn from two sources: the first 160 participants of the ongoing ImmuneRACE study, and about 1,300 subjects contributed by 6 global collaborators. A de-identified subject ID, COVID-19 status, age in years and sex were almost always included in the sample metadata. HLA class I and class II types, where available, came from metadata supplied by the sample provider rather than from assay-based typing.

TCRbeta CDR3 regions were amplified from genomic DNA by means of the immunoSEQ Assay, a bias-controlled multiplex PCR. Regarding the original processing steps: The number of nucleated cells in each sample was estimated from the amplification of reference gene primers within the assay. To quantify the absolute abundance of each unique TCRbeta CDR3 rearrangement, sequence reads were collapsed and filtered. Productive Simpson clonality was computed per sample as the square root of Simpson's diversity index over productive rearrangements. In TCRdb, the immuneACCESS table is reduced to in-frame sequences with V and J assigned. These tables do not hold every clone; where another copy was compared, an unresolved V gene accounts for under half, and the others remain unexplained. That table is the source of V, J and clone size, and D and trimming were worked out from the DNA. Recorded for this sample are about 190,000 clones; around 83% of them occurred a single time. The ten largest account for around 6.5% of the sample.

Each collaborating institution followed its own protocols to collect whole blood in K2EDTA tubes. For TCRbeta analysis, collaborators shipped samples in one of three forms: frozen whole blood, isolated PBMCs, or DNA extracted from either of those sample types. CDR1 is given as SQVTM and CDR2 as ANQGSEA, both from the germline V gene. The CDR3 numbers 12 residues from cysteine through phenylalanine. Only the CDR3 portion is preserved as DNA: 36 bases, with reading frame beginning at the first base. The germline V end is reduced by 6 bases and the J end by 5 bases; junction bases left unmatched: 5. A remark on this clone: No cognate antigen has been identified for it. The record has no base qualities; no much larger clone is one base away.

The full study reports these points: How much clinical and demographic metadata was included differed by source and by participant, and the metadata was provided uncurated.

This TCR was sampled from a woman aged 40 to 50 with acute or convalescent COVID-19. Source material: peripheral blood. Rearrangement joined TRBV29-1 to TRBJ2-5; the junction holds 8 bases that match TRBD1. The CDR3 is CSVTDRGETQYF. The DNA sequence is as follows: TGCAGCGTAACAGACAGGGGTGAGACCCAGTACTTC.